This entry describes one T cell receptor beta chain. This specimen comes from a study of beta chain features in type 1 diabetes. The authors reverse transcribed all of the isolated RNA, so sequencing captured expressed TCRB transcripts. Profiling relied on immunoSEQ multiplex PCR, and the TCRdb table lists in-frame clones only, not all of them. This table holds approximately 23,000 clones, roughly 69% found once. This clonotype was sampled from a woman between 40 and 50 years old in good health. Sequencing was done on a sample of Tregs from blood.

The CDR3 here is CASSPAGQGWLGYGYTF. CDR3 DNA: TGTGCCAGCAGTCCAGCGGGACAGGGTTGGTTGGGCTATGGCTACACCTTC. The V gene is TRBV27, the J gene TRBJ1-2; 9 bases align to TRBD1. Trimming took 5 bases from V and 4 from J; bases not matched to a gene: 14. The CDR3 loop spans 17 amino acids. The V gene's germline CDR1 is MNHEY and CDR2 SMNVEV (reference sequence).